These 6 T cell receptor beta chains share one sample of origin, sequenced in a study of siplizumab effects on memory and regulatory T cells (dated by TCRdb to between 2018 and 2021). The library came from the immunoSEQ multiplex PCR assay. The clones in this table, taken by TCRdb from immuneACCESS, are in-frame only. Not every clone is retained; where verified, under half of the shortfall comes from an unresolved V gene, and the cause of the rest is unknown. This sample comprises some 100,000 clones, about 90% of them detected only once. The ten largest clones add up to 0.73% of the sample. What was sequenced was Tregs sorted from blood. The origin of the receptors is a human donor in good health.

V gene TRBV27 combines with J gene TRBJ1-6, with a tentative D call TRBD1 (5 bases). The V and J ends lost 2 bases and 7 bases respectively, with 6 bases between them. This CDR3 region has 13 residues. CDR1 is MNHEY, CDR2 SMNVEV, per germline (reference sequence). In DNA, the CDR3 is TGTGCCAGCAGTTTAAAGGGGAATTCACCCCTCCACTTT. It codes for CASSLKGNSPLHF.

The V call is TRBV18, the J call TRBJ1-3, with a possible D match to TRBD1 (6 bases). CDR1 and CDR2 from the germline V gene are KGHSH and LQKENI. V was trimmed by 3 bases and J by 0 bases, leaving 24 bases between them. The CDR3 contains 20 residues. The CDR3 loop reads CASSPFQRSPGDYSGNTIYF. The CDR3, as DNA: TGTGCCAGCTCACCGTTCCAAAGATCGCCAGGGGATTACTCTGGAAACACCATATATTTT.

V is TRBV7-8 and J is TRBJ2-1, with TRBD2 matching over 7 bases. The CDR3 runs 15 residues. Germline trimming cut 8 bases from V and 8 bases from J; bases unmatched to any gene: 15. Germline CDR1 is SGHVS and CDR2 is FQNEAQ. The CDR3 DNA is TGTGCCAGCGGGCGCCGGGGCGGGAGTATCGATGAGCAGTTCTTC. It translates to CASGRRGGSIDEQFF.

The gene calls are TRBV10-2 and TRBJ2-7; D tentatively fits TRBD1 or TRBD2 (5 bases each). Looked up from germline, CDR1 is WSHSY and CDR2 is SAAADI. The germline V and J ends were trimmed by 10 bases and 1 base, with 11 bases remaining between them. This CDR3 region has 12 residues. The CDR3 protein is CATTGPSYEQYF. The CDR3 bases are TGCGCCACCACGGGACCATCCTACGAGCAGTACTTC.

This rearrangement joins TRBV7-2 to TRBJ2-3, with 7 bases matching TRBD2. The CDR3 consists of 16 residues. Germline CDR1 SGHTA, CDR2 FQGNSA. Trimming at V came to 5 bases and at J to 6 bases, leaving 14 bases not matched to a gene. CDR3: CASSVSAVAGADTQYF. CDR3 DNA sequence: TGTGCCAGCAGCGTTAGCGCAGTTGCGGGAGCTGATACGCAGTATTTT. The full variable domain, rest sourced from reference TRBV7-2 and TRBJ2-3, is GAGVSQSPSNKVTEKGKDVELRCDPISGHTALYWYRQSLGQGLEFLIYFQGNSAPDKSGLPSDRFSAERTGGSVSTLTIQRTQQEDSAVYLCASSVSAVAGADTQYFGPGTRLTVL.

The V gene is TRBV7-2, the J gene TRBJ2-1; D remains unclear. This CDR3 is 13 amino acids long. CDR1 is SGHTA and CDR2 is FQGNSA in the germline V gene. Deletions cut 2 bases from V and 4 bases from J, with 6 bases between. CDR3 bases: TGTGCCAGCAGCTTAAGGCATTACAATGAGCAGTTCTTC. Amino acids: CASSLRHYNEQFF.